This T cell receptor (beta chain) emerged from a study of immune evolution from preneoplasia to lung adenocarcinoma. This table comes from immunoSEQ multiplex PCR, and its TCRdb copy is limited to in-frame clones, with some not included. This sample has thousands of clones; 76% occur once, and the top ten carry 12%. Study findings and constraints: Later-stage lesions appeared to have more T cells, more diversity, less clonality.

Patients had resection in Japan or China between the mid-2010s and the late 2010s. H&E slides confirmed each diagnosis, reviewed by two pathologists independently. Worth noting for this clone: The antigen remains undetermined.

Germline lookup yields CDR1 GTSNPN and CDR2 SVGIG (reference sequence). The V and J ends lost 0 bases and 5 bases respectively, with 13 bases between them. The CDR3 covers 15 residues. J is TRBJ2-2 and V is TRBV30, with D perhaps TRBD1 or TRBD2 (5 bases each). The sequenced sample was FFPE lung adenocarcinoma in situ tissue. The receptor's source is a person aged 60 to 85 with lung adenocarcinoma. CDR3: CAWSVRDRATGELFF. In DNA form, the CDR3 reads TGTGCCTGGAGTGTCCGGGACCGGGCGACCGGGGAGCTGTTTTTT. Together with reference TRBV30 and TRBJ2-2, the CDR3 gives the full variable domain: SQTIHQWPATLVQPVGSPLSLECTVEGTSNPNLYWYRQAAGRGLQLLFYSVGIGQISSEVPQNLSASRPQDRQFILSSKKLLLSDSGFYLCAWSVRDRATGELFFGEGSRLTVL.